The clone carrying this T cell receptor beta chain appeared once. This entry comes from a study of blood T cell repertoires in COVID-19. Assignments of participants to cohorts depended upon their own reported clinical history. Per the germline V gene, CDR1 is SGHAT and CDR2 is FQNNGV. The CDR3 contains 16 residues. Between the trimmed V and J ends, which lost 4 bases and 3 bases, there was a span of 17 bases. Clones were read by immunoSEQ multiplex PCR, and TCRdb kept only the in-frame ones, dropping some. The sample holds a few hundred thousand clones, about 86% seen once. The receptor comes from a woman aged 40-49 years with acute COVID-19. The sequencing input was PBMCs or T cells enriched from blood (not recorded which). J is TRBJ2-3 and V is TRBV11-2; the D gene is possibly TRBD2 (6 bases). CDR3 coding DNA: TGTGCCAGCAGCTGGCCTGGGGGGACGGTGACAGATACGCAGTATTTT. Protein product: CASSWPGGTVTDTQYF.